The clone carrying this T cell receptor beta chain showed up many times. Its antigen is still unknown. This CDR3 spans 14 amino acids. The V and J ends lost 6 bases and 3 bases respectively, with 14 bases between them. TCRdb fed the reads into MiXCR, producing one record per CDR3 protein. The sample includes 480,000 or so distinct CDR3 sequences, about 11% of them seen just once. This sample is part of a study of T cell repertoires in cytomegalovirus infection. Overall study results and limits: Dominating the ex vivo response were HLA-C-restricted CMV-specific TCR beta clonotypes.

J is TRBJ1-1 and V is TRBV12-3 or TRBV12-4; D remains unclear. Material: PBMCs. This receptor was identified in a human donor in good health (CMV status not recorded). Some clones in this sample may be carry-over from other donors' samples. Here the CDR3 reads CASRGWLGDTEAFF. CDR3 in DNA: TGTGCCAGCAGGGGATGGCTGGGAGACACTGAAGCTTTCTTT.